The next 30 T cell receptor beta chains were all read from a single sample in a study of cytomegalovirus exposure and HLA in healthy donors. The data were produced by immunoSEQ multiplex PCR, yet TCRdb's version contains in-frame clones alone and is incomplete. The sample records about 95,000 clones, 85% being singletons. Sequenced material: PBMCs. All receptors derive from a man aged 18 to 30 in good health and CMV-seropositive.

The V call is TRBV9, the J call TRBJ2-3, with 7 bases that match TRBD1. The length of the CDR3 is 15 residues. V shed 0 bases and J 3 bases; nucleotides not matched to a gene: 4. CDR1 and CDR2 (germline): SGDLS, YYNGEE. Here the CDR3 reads CASSVAQGQTDTQYF. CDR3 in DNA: TGTGCCAGCAGCGTAGCACAGGGACAGACAGATACGCAGTATTTT.

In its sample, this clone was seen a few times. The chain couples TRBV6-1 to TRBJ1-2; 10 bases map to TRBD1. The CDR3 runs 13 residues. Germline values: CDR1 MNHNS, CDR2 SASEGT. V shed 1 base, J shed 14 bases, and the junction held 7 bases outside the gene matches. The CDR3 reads CASSEVGDRGETF. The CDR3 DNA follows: TGTGCCAGCAGTGAAGTCGGGGACAGGGGAGAAACCTTC.

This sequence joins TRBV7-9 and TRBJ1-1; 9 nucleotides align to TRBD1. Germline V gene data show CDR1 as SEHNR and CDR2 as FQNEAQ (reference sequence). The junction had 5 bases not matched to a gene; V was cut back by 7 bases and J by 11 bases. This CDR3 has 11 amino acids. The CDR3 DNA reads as TGTGCCAGCACGGGACAGGGCGAGGCTTTCTTT. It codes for CASTGQGEAFF.

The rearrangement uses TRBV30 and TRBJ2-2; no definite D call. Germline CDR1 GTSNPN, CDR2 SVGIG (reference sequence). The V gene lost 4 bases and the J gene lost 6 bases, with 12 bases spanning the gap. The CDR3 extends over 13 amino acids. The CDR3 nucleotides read TGTGCCTGGACCGGCGGCGGCCCCGGGGAGCTGTTTTTT. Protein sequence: CAWTGGGPGELFF.

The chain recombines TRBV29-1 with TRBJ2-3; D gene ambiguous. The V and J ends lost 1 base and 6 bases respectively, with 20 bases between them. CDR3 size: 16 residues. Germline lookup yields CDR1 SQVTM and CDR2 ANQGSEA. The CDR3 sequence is CSVEGSPSASWDTQYF. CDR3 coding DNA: TGCAGCGTTGAAGGGAGCCCTTCTGCATCCTGGGATACGCAGTATTTT.

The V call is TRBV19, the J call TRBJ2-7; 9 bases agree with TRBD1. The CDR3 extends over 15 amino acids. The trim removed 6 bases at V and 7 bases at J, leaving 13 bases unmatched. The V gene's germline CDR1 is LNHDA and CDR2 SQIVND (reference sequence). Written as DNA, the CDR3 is TGTGCCAGTAGGGGACCCGGGACAGGGCTTGGGGAGCAGTACTTC. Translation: CASRGPGTGLGEQYF.

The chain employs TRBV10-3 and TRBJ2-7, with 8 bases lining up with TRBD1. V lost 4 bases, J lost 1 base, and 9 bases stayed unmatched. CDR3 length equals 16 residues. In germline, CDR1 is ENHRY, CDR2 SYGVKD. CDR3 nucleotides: TGTGCCATCAGTGGGTTCTCCGGGACAGGATCCTACGAGCAGTACGTC. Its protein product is CAISGFSGTGSYEQYV.

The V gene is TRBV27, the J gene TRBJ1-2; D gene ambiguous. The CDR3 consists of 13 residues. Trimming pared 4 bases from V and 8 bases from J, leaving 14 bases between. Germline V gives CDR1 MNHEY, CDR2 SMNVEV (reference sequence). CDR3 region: CASSYRVDSGYTF. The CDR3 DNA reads TGTGCCAGCAGTTACCGGGTAGATTCAGGCTACACCTTC.

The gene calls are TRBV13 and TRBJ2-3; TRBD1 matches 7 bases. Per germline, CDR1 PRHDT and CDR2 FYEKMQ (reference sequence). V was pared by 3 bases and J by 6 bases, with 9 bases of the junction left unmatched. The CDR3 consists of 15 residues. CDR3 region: CASSFRGTIADTQYF. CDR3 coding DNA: TGTGCCAGCAGCTTCAGGGGGACGATTGCGGATACGCAGTATTTT.

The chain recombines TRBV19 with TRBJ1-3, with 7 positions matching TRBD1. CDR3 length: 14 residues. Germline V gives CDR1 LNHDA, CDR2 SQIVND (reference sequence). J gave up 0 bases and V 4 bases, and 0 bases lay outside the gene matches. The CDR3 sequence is CASSTGGSGNTIYF. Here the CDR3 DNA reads TGTGCCAGTAGTACAGGGGGCTCTGGAAACACCATATATTTT. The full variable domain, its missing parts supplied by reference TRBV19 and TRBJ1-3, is DGGITQSPKYLFRKEGQNVTLSCEQNLNHDAMYWYRQDPGQGLRLIYYSQIVNDFQKGDIAEGYSVSREKKESFPLTVTSAQKNPTAFYLCASSTGGSGNTIYFGEGSWLTVV.

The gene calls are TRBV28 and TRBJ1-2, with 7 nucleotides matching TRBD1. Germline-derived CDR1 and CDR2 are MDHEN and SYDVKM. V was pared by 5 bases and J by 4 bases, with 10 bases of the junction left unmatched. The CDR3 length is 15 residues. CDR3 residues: CASSVPGQTVYGYTF. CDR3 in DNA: TGTGCCAGCAGTGTTCCGGGACAGACCGTCTATGGCTACACCTTC.

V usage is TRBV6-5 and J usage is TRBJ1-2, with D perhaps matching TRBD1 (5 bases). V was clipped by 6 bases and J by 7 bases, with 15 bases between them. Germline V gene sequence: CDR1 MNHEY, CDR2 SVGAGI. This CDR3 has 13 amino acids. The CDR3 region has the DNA TGTGCCAGCAGCAGGGTCCCAGGCTCTGGCTACACCTTC. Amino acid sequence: CASSRVPGSGYTF.

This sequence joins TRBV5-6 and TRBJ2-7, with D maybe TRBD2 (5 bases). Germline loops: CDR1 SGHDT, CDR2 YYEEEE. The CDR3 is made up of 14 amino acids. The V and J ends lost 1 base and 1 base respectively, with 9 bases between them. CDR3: CASSLFRDSYEQYF. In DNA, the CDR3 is TGTGCCAGCAGCTTGTTCCGGGATTCCTACGAGCAGTACTTC.

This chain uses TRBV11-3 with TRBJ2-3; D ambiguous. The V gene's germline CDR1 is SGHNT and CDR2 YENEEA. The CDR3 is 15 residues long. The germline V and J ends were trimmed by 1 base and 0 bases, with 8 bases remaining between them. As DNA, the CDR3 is TGTGCCAGCAGCTTAGGGGTAGCCAGCACAGATACGCAGTATTTT. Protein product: CASSLGVASTDTQYF. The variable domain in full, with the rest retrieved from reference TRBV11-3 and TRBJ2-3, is EAGVVQSPRYKIIEKKQPVAFWCNPISGHNTLYWYLQNLGQGPELLIRYENEEAVDDSQLPKDRFSAERLKGVDSTLKIQPAELGDSAVYLCASSLGVASTDTQYFGPGTRLTVL.

The CDR3 spells CASSQPTSGSVNEQFF. The CDR3 nucleotides read TGTGCCAGCAGCCAACCGACTAGCGGGAGCGTCAATGAGCAGTTCTTC. The chain uses TRBV14 and TRBJ2-1; 12 nucleotides match TRBD2. V lost 2 bases, J lost 6 bases, and 5 bases stayed unmatched. The CDR3 sequence is 16 residues long. Germline V gene lookup returns CDR1 SGHDN and CDR2 FVKESK.

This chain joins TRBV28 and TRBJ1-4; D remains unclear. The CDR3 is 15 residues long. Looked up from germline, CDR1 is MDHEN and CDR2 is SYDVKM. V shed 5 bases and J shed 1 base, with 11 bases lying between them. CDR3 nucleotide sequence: TGTGCCAGCAGTCCCCCACTTCAAACTAATGAAAAACTGTTTTTT. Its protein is CASSPPLQTNEKLFF.

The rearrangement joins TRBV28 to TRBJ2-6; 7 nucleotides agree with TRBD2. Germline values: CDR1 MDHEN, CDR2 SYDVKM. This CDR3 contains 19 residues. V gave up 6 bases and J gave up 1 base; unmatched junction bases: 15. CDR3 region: CASSSPGGYRLSGANVLTF. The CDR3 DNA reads TGTGCCAGCAGCTCCCCCGGGGGGTACCGCCTTTCTGGGGCCAACGTCCTGACTTTC.

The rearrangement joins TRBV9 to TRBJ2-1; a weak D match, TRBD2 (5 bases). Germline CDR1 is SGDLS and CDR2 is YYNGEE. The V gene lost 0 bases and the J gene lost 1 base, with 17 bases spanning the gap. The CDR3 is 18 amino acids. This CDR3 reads CASSVVASPRRSYNEQFF. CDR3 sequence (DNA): TGTGCCAGCAGCGTAGTGGCTAGCCCGAGAAGGTCCTACAATGAGCAGTTCTTC.

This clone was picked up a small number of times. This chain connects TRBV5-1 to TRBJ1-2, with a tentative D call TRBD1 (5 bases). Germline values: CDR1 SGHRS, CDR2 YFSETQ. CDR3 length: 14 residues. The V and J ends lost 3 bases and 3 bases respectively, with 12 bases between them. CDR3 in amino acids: CASSSLQGDYGYTF. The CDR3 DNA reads TGCGCCAGCAGCTCGCTTCAGGGTGACTATGGCTACACCTTC.

The CDR3 bases are TGTGCCAGCAGCTCGCCTTGGACAGGGGAGAATGGCTACACCTTC. It encodes CASSSPWTGENGYTF. The rearrangement joins TRBV11-3 to TRBJ1-2, with 9 bases fitting TRBD1. Looked up from germline, CDR1 is SGHNT and CDR2 is YENEEA. Germline trimming cut 4 bases from V and 6 bases from J; bases unmatched to any gene: 9. This CDR3 region has 15 residues.

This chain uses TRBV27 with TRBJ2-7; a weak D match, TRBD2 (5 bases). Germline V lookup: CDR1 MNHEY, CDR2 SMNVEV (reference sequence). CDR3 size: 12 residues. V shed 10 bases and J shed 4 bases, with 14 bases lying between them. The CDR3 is CATPVWTYEQYV. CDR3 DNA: TGTGCCACCCCCGTCTGGACTTACGAGCAGTACGTC.

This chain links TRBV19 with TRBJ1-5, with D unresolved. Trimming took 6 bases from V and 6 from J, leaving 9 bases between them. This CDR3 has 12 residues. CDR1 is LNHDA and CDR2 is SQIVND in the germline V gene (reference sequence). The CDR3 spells CASRTIAQPQHF. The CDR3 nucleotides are TGTGCCAGTAGAACAATAGCTCAGCCCCAGCATTTT.

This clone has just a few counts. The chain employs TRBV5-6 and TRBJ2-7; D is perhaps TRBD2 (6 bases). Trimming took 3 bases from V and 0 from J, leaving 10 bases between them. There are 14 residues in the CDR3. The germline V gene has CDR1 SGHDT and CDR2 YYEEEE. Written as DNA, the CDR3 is TGTGCCAGCAGCTCCTTGACTAGCTCCTACGAGCAGTACGTC. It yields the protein CASSSLTSSYEQYV.

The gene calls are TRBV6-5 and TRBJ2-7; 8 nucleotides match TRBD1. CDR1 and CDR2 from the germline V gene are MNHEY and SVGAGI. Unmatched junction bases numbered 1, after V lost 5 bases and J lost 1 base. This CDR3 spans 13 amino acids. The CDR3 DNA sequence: TGTGCCAGCAGTCGACAGGGGTCCTACGAGCAGTACGTC. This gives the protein CASSRQGSYEQYV.

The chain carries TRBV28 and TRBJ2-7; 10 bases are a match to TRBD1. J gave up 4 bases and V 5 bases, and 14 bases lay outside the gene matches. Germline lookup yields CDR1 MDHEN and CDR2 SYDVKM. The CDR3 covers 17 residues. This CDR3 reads CASSTAARDRGTYEQYV. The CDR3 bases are TGTGCCAGCAGTACCGCCGCCCGGGACAGGGGTACTTACGAGCAGTACGTC.

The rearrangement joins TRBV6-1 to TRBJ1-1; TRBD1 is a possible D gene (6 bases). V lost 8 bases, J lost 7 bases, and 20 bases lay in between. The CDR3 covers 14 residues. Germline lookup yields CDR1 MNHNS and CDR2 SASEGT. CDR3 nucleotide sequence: TGTGCCAGCGAACAGGGAGGGGGAAGTGATGAAGCTTTCTTT. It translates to CASEQGGGSDEAFF.

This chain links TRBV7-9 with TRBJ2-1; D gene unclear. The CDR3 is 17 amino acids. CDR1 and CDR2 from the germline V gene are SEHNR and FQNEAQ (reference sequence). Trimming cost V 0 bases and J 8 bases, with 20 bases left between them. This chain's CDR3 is CASSLAGPILGMDEQFF. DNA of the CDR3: TGTGCCAGCAGCTTAGCGGGCCCTATCCTCGGCATGGATGAGCAGTTCTTC. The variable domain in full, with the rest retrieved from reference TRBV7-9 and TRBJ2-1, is DTGVSQNPRHKITKRGQNVTFRCDPISEHNRLYWYRQTLGQGPEFLTYFQNEAQLEKSRLLSDRFSAERPKGSFSTLEIQRTEQGDSAMYLCASSLAGPILGMDEQFFGPGTRLTVL.

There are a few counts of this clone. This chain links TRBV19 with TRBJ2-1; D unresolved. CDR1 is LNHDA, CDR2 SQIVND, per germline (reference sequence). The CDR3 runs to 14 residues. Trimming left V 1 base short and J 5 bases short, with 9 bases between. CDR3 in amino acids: CASSIGLENNEQFF. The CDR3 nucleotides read TGTGCCAGTAGTATAGGGCTAGAGAACAATGAGCAGTTCTTC.

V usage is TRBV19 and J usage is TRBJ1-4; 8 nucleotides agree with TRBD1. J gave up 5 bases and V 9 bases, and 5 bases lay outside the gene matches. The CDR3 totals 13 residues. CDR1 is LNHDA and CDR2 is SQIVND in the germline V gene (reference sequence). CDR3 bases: TGTGCCAGCTTGGACAGGGAAAATGAAAAACTGTTTTTT. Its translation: CASLDRENEKLFF.

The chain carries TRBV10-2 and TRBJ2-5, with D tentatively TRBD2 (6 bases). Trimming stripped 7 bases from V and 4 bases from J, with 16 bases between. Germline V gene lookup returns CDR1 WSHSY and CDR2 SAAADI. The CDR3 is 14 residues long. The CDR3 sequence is CASTSGGERETQYF. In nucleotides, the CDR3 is TGCGCCAGCACCTCCGGAGGGGAGAGAGAGACCCAGTACTTC.